This TCR beta chain was obtained from a study of CD8+CD57+ T cells in acquired aplastic anemia. Whole-study context: For CD4+ cells, healthy donors had an average of roughly 11 million reads.

Concerning this clonotype itself: Its antigen is still unknown.

TCR beta VDJ and CDR3 were profiled, and genomic DNA was the template. Each CDR3 protein is one row after TCRdb ran MiXCR on the reads. Among some 200,000 distinct CDR3 sequences listed, approximately 57% were seen once. The length of the CDR3 is 12 residues. The germline CDR1 and CDR2 sequences are MNHEY and SVGAGI. The ends lost 5 bases at V and 10 bases at J; junction bases unmatched: 7. Findings and caveats of the study: Patients and controls had in common 25 to 30 CD8+ CDR3 sequences.

The sample comprised sorted CD4+, CD8+, or CD8+CD57+ T cells (not recorded which) from PBMCs. The rearrangement uses TRBV6-5 and TRBJ1-2; TRBD1 matches 7 bases. This TCR came from a human donor in good health. Written as DNA, the CDR3 is TGTGCCAGCAGTCGCGACAGGGTTGACTACACCTTC. Protein sequence: CASSRDRVDYTF.